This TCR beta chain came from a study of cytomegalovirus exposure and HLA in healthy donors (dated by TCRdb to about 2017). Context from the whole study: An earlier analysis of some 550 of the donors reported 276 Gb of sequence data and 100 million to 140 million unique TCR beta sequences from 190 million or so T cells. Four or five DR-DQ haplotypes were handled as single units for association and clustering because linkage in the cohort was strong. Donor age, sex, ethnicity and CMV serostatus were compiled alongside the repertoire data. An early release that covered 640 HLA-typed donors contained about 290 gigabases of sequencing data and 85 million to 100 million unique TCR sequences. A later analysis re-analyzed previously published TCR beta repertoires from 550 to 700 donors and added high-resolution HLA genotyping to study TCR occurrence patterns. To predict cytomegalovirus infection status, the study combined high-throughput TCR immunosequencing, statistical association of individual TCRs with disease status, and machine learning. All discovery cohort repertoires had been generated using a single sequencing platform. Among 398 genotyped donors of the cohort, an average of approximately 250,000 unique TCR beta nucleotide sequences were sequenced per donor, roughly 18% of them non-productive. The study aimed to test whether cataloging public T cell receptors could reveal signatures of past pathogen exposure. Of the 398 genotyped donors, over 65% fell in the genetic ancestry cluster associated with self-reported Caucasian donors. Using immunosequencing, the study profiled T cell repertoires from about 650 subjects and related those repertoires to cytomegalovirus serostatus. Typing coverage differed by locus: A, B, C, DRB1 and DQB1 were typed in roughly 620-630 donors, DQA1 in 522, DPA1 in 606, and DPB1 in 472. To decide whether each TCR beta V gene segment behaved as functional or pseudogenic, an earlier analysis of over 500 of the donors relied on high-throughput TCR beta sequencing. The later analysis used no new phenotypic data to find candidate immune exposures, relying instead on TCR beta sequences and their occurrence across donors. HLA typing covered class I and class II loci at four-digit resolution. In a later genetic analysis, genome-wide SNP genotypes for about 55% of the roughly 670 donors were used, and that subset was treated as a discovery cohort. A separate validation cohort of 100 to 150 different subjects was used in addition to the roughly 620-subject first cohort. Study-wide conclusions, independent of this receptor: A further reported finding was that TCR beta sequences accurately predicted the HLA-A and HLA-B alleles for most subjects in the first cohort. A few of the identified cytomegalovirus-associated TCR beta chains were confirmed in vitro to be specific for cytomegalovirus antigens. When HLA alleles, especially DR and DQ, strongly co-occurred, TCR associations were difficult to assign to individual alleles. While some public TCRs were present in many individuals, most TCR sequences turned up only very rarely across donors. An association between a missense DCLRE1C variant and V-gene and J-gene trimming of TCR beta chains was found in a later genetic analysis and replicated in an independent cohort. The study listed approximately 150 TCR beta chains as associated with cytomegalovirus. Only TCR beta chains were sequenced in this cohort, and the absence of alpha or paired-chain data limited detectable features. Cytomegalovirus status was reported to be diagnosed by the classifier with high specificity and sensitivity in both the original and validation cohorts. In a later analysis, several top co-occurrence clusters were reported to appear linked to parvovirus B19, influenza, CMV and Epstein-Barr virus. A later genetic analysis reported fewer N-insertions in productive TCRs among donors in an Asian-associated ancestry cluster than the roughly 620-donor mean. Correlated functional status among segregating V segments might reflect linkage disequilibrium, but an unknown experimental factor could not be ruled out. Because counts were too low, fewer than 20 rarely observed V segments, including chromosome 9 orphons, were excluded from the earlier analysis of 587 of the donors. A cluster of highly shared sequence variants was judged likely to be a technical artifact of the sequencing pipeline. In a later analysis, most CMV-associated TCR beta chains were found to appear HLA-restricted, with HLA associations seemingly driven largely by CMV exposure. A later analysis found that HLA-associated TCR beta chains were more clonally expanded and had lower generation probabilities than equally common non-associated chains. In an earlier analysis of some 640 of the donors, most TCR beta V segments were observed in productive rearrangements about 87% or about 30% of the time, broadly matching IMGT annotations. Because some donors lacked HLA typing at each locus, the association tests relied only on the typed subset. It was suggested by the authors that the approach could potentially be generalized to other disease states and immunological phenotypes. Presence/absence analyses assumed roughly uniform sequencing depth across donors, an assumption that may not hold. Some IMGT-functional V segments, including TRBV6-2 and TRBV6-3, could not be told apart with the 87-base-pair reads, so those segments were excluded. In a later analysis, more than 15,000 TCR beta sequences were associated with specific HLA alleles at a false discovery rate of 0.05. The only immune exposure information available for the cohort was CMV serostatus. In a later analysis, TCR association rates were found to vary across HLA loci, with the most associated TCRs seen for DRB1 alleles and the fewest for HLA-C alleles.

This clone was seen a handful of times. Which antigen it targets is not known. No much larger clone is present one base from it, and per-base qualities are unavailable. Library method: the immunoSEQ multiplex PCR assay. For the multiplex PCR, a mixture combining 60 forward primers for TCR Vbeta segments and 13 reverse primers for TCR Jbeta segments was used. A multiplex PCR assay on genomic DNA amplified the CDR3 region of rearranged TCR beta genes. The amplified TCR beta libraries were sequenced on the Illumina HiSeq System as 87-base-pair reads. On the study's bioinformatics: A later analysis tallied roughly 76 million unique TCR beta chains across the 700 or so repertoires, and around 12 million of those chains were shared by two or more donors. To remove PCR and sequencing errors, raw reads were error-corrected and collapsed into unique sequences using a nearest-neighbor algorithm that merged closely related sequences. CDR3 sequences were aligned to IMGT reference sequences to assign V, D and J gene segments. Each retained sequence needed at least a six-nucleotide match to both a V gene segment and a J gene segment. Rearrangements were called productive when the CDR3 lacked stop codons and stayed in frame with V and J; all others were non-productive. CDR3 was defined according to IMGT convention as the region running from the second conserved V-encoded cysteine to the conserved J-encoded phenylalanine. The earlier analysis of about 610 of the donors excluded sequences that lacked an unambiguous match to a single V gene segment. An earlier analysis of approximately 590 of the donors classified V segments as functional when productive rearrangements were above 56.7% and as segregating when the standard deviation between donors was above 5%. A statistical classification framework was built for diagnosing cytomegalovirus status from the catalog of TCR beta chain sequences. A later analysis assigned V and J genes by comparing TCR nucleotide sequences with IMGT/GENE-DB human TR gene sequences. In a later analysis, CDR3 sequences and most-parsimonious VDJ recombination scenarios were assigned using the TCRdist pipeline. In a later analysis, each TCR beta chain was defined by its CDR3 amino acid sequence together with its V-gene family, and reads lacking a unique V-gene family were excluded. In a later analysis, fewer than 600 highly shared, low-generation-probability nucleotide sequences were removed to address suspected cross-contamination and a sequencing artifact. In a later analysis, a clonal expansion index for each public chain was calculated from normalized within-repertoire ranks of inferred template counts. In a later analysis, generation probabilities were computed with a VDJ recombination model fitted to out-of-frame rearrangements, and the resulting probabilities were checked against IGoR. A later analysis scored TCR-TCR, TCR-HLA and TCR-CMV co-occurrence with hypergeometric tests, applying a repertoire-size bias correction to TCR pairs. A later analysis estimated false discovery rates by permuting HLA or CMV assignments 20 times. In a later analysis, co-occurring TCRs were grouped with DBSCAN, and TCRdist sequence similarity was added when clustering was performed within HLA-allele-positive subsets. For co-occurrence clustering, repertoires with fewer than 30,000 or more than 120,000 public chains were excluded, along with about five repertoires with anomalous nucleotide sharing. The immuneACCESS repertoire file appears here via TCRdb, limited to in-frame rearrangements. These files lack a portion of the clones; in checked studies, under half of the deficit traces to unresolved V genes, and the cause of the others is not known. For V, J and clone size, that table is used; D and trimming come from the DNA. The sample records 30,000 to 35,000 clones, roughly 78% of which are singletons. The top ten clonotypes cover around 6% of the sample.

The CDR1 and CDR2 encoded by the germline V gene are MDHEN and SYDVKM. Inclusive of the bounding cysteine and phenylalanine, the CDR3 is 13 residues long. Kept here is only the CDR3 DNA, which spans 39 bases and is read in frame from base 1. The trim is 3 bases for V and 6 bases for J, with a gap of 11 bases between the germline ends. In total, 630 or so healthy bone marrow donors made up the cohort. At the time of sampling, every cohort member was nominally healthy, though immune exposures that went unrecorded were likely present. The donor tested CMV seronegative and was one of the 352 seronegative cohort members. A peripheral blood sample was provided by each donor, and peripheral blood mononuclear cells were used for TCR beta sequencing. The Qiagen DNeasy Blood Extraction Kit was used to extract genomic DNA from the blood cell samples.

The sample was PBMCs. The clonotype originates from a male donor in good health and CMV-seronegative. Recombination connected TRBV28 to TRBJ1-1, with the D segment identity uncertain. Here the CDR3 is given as CASSLSGGAEAFF. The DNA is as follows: TGTGCCAGCAGTTTGTCAGGTGGCGCTGAAGCTTTCTTT.